This T cell receptor beta chain stems from a study of shared clonotypes between healthy human individuals. Germline V lookup: CDR1 WNHNN, CDR2 SYGVQD (reference sequence). This CDR3 region has 18 residues. Between the trimmed V and J ends, which lost 11 bases and 3 bases, there was a span of 28 bases. When samples were unsorted, approximately 90 million PBMCs were used for genomic DNA. TCRdb's copy holds only in-frame clones and misses some; the assay was immunoSEQ multiplex PCR. The profile shows approximately 470,000 clones, roughly 80% of them singletons. A remark on this clone: A far larger clone is a single base away, which makes a read error likely. Other DNA sequences in this specimen translate into the identical CDR3.

The J gene is TRBJ2-2, the V gene TRBV10-1, with a tentative D call TRBD2 (6 bases). The sample comprised PBMCs. The receptor was derived from a woman aged 40 to 50 in good health. Some clones in this sample may be carry-over from other donors' samples. CDR3 nucleotide sequence: TGCGCCCGCCCGCCGGCGGCTAGTGGGAGGCGGTACACCGGGGAGCTGTTTTTT. It translates to CARPPAASGRRYTGELFF.